The present T cell receptor (beta chain) was sequenced within a study of T cell responses to AZD1222 COVID-19 vaccine. At the level of the study: Investigators merged groups given second doses at roughly 4 or roughly 12 weeks. Findings and caveats of the study: Nearly half of spike-specific TCRs reportedly target unmutated variant regions.

The protocol was immunoSEQ multiplex PCR, while the TCRdb copy is restricted to in-frame clones and leaves out a portion. The top ten clones hold 7.5% of a sample with approximately 92,000 clones, about 91% of them seen once. This CDR3 is built from 15 residues. Looked up from germline, CDR1 is SGHDN and CDR2 is FVKESK. V lost 1 base to trimming and J lost 4 bases, with 14 bases between them. About this clone: What it binds is not known.

The TCR sequence derives from an adult in good health. V and J are TRBV14 and TRBJ2-7; D may be TRBD1 (6 bases). The material sequenced was peripheral blood, taken on day 0 of AZD1222 vaccination. The CDR3 DNA reads as TGTGCCAGCAGCCAAGCGCAGGGGAGTCTTTACGAGCAGTACTTC. This encodes CASSQAQGSLYEQYF. The full variable domain, rest sourced from reference TRBV14 and TRBJ2-7, is EAGVTQFPSHSVIEKGQTVTLRCDPISGHDNLYWYRRVMGKEIKFLLHFVKESKQDESGMPNNRFLAERTGGTYSTLKVQPAELEDSGVYFCASSQAQGSLYEQYFGPGTRLTVT.